The 6 T cell receptor beta chains in this list originate from one sample, sequenced in a study of blood T cell repertoires in COVID-19. Here immunoSEQ multiplex PCR was the method, and the copy in TCRdb shows in-frame clones only, minus some. There are around 77,000 clones in the sample; roughly 87% occur only once, and around a sixth lies in the top ten. Sequenced sample: peripheral blood. The receptors originated from a human donor in a cohort sampled during active COVID-19.

The DNA of the CDR3 is TGCAGCGTAACAGGGGGCTTCTCTGGAAACACCATATATTTT. Its translation is CSVTGGFSGNTIYF. The V gene is TRBV29-1, the J gene TRBJ1-3, with TRBD1 identical over 9 bases. This CDR3 has 14 residues. Losses at the gene ends were 6 bases for V and 0 bases for J; bases not matched to a gene: 3. CDR1 and CDR2 (germline): SQVTM, ANQGSEA.

This sequence joins TRBV27 and TRBJ2-7; 7 bases line up with TRBD1. The CDR3 is made up of 13 amino acids. V was pared by 5 bases and J by 5 bases, with 6 bases of the junction left unmatched. Per the germline V gene, CDR1 is MNHEY and CDR2 is SMNVEV (reference sequence). The CDR3 region is CASSPTGFHEQYF. The DNA of the CDR3 is TGTGCCAGCAGTCCGACAGGGTTTCACGAGCAGTACTTC.

V gene TRBV7-2 combines with J gene TRBJ1-2, with 8 nucleotides matching TRBD1. The junction had 12 bases not matched to a gene; V was cut back by 2 bases and J by 7 bases. This CDR3 is built from 16 residues. Germline loops: CDR1 SGHTA, CDR2 FQGNSA. CDR3 in amino acids: CASSLPGGRGQGGYTF. CDR3 nucleotide sequence: TGTGCCAGCAGCTTACCGGGGGGCAGGGGGCAAGGTGGCTACACCTTC.

The chain recombines TRBV4-2 with TRBJ2-1; a possible D gene is TRBD1 (7 bases). CDR1 and CDR2 (germline): LGHNA, YNFKEQ. With 0 bases removed from V and 10 bases from J, the gap between germline ends came to 16 bases. This CDR3 has 15 residues. The CDR3 reads CASSQDTEQGREQFF. Here the CDR3 DNA reads TGTGCCAGCAGCCAAGATACGGAACAGGGGAGGGAGCAGTTCTTC.

The V call is TRBV6-5, the J call TRBJ1-1; weak D call: TRBD1 (6 bases). Germline V lookup: CDR1 MNHEY, CDR2 SVGAGI. With 6 bases removed from V and 3 bases from J, the gap between germline ends came to 17 bases. The CDR3 extends over 15 amino acids. The CDR3 DNA reads as TGTGCCAGCAGCATTGGGGGGGCAAGGGACACTGAAGCTTTCTTT. Protein sequence: CASSIGGARDTEAFF.

J is TRBJ2-4 and V is TRBV2; 9 positions match TRBD2. Germline-derived CDR1 and CDR2 are SNHLY and FYNNEI. This CDR3 contains 14 residues. J was trimmed by 5 bases and V by 5 bases; bases with no gene match: 4. CDR3 region: CASSLSGGQNIQYF. The CDR3 nucleotides read TGTGCCAGCAGTCTGAGCGGGGGGCAAAACATTCAGTACTTC. The full variable domain, rest sourced from reference TRBV2 and TRBJ2-4, is EPEVTQTPSHQVTQMGQEVILRCVPISNHLYFYWYRQILGQKVEFLVSFYNNEISEKSEIFDDQFSVERPDGSNFTLKIRSTKLEDSAMYFCASSLSGGQNIQYFGAGTRLSVL.